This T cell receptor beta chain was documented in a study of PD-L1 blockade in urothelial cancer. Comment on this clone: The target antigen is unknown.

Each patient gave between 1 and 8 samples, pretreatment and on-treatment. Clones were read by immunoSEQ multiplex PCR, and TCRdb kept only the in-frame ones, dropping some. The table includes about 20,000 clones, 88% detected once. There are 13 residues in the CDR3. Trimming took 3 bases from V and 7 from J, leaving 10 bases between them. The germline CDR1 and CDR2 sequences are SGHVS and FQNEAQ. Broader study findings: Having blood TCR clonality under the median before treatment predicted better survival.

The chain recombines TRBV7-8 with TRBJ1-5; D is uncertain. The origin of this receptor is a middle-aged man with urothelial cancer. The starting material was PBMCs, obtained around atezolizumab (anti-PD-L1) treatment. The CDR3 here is CASSFERSQPQHF. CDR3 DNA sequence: TGTGCCAGCAGCTTTGAGAGGTCGCAGCCCCAGCATTTT. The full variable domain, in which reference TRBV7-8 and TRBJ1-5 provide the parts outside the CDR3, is GAGVSQSPRYKVAKRGQDVALRCDPISGHVSLFWYQQALGQGPEFLTYFQNEAQLDKSGLPSDRFFAERPEGSVSTLKIQRTQQEDSAVYLCASSFERSQPQHFGDGTRLSIL.